This T cell receptor (beta chain) was found in a study of blood T cell repertoires in COVID-19. Study-level information: PBMCs, B-cell-depleted T cells, or T cells were the source of the cDNA or gDNA that made up the material.

A single count supports this clone. Methods used by the authors: Using reference gene primer amplification, nucleated cell counts were estimated. Measured with immunoSEQ multiplex PCR; TCRdb has only the in-frame clones, and not every one. The DNA gave D and trimming, while V, J and clone size come from that table. Of more than 200,000 clones in the sample, 70% to 90% were seen once. The sequencing input was peripheral blood. This clonotype originated in a woman older than 75 with acute or convalescent COVID-19.

CDR3 bases: TGTGCCTGGAGCCCCGGGACTAGCGGGGGGAAGTTCTTC. Its protein product is CAWSPGTSGGKFF. The chain couples TRBV30 to TRBJ2-1, with 15 bases aligning to TRBD2. J lost 14 bases, V lost 3 bases, and 5 bases had no gene match. Germline lookup yields CDR1 GTSNPN and CDR2 SVGIG (reference sequence). The CDR3 runs 13 residues.